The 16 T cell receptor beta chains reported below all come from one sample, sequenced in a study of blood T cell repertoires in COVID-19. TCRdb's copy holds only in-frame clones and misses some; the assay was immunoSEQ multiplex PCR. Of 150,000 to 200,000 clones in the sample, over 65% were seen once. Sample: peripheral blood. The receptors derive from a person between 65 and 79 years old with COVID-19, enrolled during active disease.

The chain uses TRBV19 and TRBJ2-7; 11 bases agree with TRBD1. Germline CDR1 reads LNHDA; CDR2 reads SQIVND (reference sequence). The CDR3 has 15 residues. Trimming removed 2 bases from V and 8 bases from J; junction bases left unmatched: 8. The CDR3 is CASSIPGTGGGKQYF. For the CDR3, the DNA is TGTGCCAGTAGTATACCCGGGACAGGGGGGGGGAAGCAGTACTTC.

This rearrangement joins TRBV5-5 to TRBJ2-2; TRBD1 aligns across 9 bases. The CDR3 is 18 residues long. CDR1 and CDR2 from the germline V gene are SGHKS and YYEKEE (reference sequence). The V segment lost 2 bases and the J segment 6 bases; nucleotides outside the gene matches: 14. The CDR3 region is CASSLAYRDRVVAGELFF. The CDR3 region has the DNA TGTGCCAGCAGCTTAGCTTACCGGGACAGGGTAGTGGCCGGGGAGCTGTTTTTT.

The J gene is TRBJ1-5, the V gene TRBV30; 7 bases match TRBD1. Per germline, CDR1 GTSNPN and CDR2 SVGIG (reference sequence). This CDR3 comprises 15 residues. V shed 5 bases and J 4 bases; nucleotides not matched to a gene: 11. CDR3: CAWARGEVKNQPQHF. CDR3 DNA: TGTGCCTGGGCCAGGGGGGAGGTAAAAAATCAGCCCCAGCATTTT.

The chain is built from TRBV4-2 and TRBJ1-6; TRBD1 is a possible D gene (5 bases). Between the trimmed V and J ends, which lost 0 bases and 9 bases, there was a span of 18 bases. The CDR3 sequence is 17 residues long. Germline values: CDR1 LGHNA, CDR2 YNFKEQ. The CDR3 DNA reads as TGTGCCAGCAGCCAAGATCCGGGGGTAAGGAATACTTCACCCCTCCACTTT. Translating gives CASSQDPGVRNTSPLHF.

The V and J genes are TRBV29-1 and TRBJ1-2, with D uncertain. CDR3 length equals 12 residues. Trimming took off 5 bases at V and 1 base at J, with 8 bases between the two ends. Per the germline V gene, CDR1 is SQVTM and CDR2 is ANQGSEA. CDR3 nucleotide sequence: TGCAGCGTTAGGAGAAGTAACTATGGCTACACCTTC. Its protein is CSVRRSNYGYTF.

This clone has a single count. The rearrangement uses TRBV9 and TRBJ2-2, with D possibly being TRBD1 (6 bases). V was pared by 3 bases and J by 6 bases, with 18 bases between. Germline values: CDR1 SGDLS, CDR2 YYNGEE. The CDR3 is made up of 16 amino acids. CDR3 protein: CASSDPQGFMSGELFF. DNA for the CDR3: TGTGCCAGCAGCGATCCACAGGGATTCATGTCCGGGGAGCTGTTTTTT.

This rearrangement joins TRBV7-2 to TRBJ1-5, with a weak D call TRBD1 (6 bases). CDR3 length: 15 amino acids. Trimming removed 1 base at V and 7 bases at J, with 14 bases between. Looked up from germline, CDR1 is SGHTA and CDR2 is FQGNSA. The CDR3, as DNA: TGTGCCAGCAGCTTAGTTTTAGGGGGGGCGCAGCCCCAGCATTTT. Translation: CASSLVLGGAQPQHF.

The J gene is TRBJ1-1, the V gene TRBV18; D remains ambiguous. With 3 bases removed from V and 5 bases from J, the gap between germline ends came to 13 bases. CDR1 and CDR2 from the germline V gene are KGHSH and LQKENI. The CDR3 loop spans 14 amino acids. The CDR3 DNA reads TGTGCCAGCTCACCTTCGGCGGATGGGACTGAAGCTTTCTTT. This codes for CASSPSADGTEAFF.

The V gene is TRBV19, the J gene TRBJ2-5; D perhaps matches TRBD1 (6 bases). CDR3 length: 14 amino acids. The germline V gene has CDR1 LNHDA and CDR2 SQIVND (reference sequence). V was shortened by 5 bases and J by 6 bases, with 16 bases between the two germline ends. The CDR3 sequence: CASSFQGFMKTQYF. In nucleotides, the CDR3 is TGTGCCAGTAGTTTTCAGGGGTTCATGAAGACCCAGTACTTC.

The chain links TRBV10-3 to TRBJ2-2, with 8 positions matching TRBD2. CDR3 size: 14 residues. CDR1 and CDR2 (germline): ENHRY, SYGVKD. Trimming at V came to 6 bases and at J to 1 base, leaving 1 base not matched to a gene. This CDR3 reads CAIRSGGNTGELFF. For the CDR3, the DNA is TGTGCCATCAGAAGCGGGGGGAACACCGGGGAGCTGTTTTTT.

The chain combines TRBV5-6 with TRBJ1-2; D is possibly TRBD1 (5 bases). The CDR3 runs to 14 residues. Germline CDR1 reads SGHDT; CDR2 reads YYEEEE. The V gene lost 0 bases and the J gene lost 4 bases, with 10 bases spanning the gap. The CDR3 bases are TGTGCCAGCAGCTTGGGGGACTACCTCTATGGCTACACCTTC. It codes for CASSLGDYLYGYTF.

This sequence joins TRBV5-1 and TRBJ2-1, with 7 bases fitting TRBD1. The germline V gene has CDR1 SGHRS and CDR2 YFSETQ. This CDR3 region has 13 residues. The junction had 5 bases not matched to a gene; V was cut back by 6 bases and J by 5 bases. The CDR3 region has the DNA TGCGCCAGCACCAGGGACAGTAACAATGAGCAGTTCTTC. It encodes CASTRDSNNEQFF.

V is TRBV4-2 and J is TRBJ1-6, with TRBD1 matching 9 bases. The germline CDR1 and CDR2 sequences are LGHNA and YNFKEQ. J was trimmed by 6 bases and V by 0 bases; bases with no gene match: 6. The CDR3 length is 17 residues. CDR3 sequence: CASSQERPGQGNSPLHF. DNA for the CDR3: TGTGCCAGCAGCCAAGAAAGGCCGGGACAGGGTAATTCACCCCTCCACTTT.

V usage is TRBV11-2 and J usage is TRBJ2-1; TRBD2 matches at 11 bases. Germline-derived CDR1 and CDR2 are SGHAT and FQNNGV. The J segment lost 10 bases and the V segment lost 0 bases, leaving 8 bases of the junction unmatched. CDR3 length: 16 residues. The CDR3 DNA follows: TGTGCCAGCAGCTTAGAACTAGCGGGGGTCCCGAGGGAGCAGTTCTTC. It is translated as CASSLELAGVPREQFF. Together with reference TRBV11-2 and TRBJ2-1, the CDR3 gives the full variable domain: EAGVAQSPRYKIIEKRQSVAFWCNPISGHATLYWYQQILGQGPKLLIQFQNNGVVDDSQLPKDRFSAERLKGVDSTLKIQPAKLEDSAVYLCASSLELAGVPREQFFGPGTRLTVL.

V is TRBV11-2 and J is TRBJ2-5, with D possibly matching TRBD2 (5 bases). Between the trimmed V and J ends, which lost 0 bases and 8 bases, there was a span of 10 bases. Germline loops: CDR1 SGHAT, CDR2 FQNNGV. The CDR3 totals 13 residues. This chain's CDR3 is CASSLDPSGTQYF. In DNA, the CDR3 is TGTGCCAGCAGCTTAGATCCGTCGGGAACCCAGTACTTC.

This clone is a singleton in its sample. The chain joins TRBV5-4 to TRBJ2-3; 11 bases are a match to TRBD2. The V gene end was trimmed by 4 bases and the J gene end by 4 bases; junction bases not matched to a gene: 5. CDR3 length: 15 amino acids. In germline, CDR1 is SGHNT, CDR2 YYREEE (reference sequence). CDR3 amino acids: CASSIRTSGPDTQYF. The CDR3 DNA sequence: TGTGCCAGCAGCATTCGGACTAGCGGGCCAGATACGCAGTATTTT.